The clone carrying this TCR beta chain was seen only a few times. What it recognizes is unknown. The data stem from a study of immune evolution from preneoplasia to lung adenocarcinoma. Findings and limits, study-wide: Later-stage lesions appeared to have more T cells, more diversity, less clonality. Top clone share appeared to fall from AAH through AIS, MIA, adenocarcinoma.

The assay was immunoSEQ multiplex PCR, and TCRdb's table has in-frame clones only and misses some. The sample consists of about 5,500 clones, approximately 87% of them appearing once. Patient tissue came from resections in Japan or China, 2014–2017. Histologic diagnosis was independently verified by two lung pathologists. V dropped 4 bases and J dropped 6 bases, with 12 bases sitting between them. CDR3 length: 14 residues. The germline CDR1 and CDR2 sequences are SEHNR and FQNEAQ (reference sequence). Sequencing used FFPE adjacent normal lung tissue. This chain connects TRBV7-9 to TRBJ2-2; D is possibly TRBD1 (6 bases). This TCR came from a person in their 70s with lung adenocarcinoma. The CDR3 spells CASSWSGVPGELFF. CDR3 sequence (DNA): TGTGCCAGCAGCTGGTCAGGGGTCCCCGGGGAGCTGTTTTTT.